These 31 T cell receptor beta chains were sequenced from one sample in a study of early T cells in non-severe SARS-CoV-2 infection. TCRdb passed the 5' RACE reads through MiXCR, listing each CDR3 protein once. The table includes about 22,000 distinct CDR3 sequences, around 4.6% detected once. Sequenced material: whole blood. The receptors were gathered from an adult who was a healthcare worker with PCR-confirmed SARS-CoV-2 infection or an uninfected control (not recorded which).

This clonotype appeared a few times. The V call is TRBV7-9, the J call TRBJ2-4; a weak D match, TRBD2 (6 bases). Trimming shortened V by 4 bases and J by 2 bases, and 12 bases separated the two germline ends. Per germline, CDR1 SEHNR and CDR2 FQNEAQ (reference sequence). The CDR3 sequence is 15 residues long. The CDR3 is CASSWMGGPKNIQYF. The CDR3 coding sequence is TGTGCCAGCAGCTGGATGGGAGGACCCAAAAACATTCAGTACTTC.

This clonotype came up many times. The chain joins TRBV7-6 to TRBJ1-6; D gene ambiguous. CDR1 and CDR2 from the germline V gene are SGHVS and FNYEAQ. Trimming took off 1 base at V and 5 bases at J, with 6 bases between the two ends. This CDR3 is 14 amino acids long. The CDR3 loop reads CASSLGNNNSPLHF. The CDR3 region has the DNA TGTGCCAGCAGCTTAGGCAACAATAATTCACCCCTCCACTTT.

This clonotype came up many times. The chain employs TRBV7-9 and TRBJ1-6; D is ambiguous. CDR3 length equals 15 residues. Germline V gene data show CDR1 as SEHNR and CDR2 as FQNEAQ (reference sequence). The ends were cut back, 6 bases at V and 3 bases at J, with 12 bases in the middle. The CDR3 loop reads CASRPDRLYNSPLHF. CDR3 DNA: TGTGCCAGCAGGCCGGACCGTCTCTATAATTCACCCCTCCACTTT.

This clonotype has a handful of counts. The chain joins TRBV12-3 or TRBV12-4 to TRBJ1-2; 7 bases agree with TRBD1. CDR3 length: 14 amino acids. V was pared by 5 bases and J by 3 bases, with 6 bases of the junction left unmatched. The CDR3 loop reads CASSRSDRYYGYTF. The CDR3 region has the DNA TGTGCCAGCAGTCGCTCGGACAGGTACTATGGCTACACCTTC.

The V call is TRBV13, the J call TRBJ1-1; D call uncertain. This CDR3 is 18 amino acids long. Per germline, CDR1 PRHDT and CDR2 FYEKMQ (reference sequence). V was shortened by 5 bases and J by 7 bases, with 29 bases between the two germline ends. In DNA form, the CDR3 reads TGTGCCAGCAGCCAAGATGTCGGTATGGCTCGGGAGCGAAATGAAGCTTTCTTT. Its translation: CASSQDVGMARERNEAFF.

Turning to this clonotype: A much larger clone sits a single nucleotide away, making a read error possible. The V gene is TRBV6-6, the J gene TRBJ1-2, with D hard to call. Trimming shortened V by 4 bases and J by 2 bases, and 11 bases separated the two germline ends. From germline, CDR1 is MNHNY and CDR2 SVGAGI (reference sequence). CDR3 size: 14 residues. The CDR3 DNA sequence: TGTGCCAGCAGTTCAGGAGCCGAGAACTATGGCTACACCTTC. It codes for CASSSGAENYGYTF.

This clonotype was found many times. CDR3 nucleotide sequence: TGCAGTGCTAGCGGGGGAGGATACGAGCAGTACTTC. Translated, it gives CSASGGGYEQYF. The rearrangement uses TRBV20-1 and TRBJ2-7; TRBD2 is a possible D gene (6 bases). The CDR3 spans 12 residues. Between the trimmed V and J ends, which lost 3 bases and 4 bases, there was a span of 10 bases. Germline V gene lookup returns CDR1 DFQATT and CDR2 SNEGSKA (reference sequence).

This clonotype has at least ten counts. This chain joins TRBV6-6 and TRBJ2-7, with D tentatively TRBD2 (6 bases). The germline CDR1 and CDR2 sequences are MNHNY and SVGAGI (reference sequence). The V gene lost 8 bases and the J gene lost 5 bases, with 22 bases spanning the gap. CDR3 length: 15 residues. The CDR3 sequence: CASRAPGPAGDEQYF. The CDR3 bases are TGTGCCAGCCGAGCCCCGGGGCCAGCGGGTGACGAGCAGTACTTC.

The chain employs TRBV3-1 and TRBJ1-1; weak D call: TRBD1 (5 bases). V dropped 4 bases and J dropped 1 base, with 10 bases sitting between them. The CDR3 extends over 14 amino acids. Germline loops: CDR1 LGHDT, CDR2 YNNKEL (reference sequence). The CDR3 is CASSRLTANTEAFF. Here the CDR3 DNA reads TGTGCCAGCAGCCGGCTGACAGCGAACACTGAAGCTTTCTTT. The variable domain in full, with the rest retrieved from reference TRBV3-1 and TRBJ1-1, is DTAVSQTPKYLVTQMGNDKSIKCEQNLGHDTMYWYKQDSKKFLKIMFSYNNKELIINETVPNRFSPKSPDKAHLNLHINSLELGDSAVYFCASSRLTANTEAFFGQGTRLTVV.

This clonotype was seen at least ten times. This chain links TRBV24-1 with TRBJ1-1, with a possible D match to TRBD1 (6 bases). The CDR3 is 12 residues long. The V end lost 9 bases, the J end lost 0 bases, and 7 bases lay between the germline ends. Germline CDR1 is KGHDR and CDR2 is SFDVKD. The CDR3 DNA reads TGTGCCACCCAGGGGATGAACACTGAAGCTTTCTTT. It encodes CATQGMNTEAFF.

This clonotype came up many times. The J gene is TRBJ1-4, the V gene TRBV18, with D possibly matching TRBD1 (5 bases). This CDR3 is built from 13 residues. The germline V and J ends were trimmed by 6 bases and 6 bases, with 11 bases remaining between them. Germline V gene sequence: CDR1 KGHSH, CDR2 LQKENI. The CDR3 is CASSQGIDEKLFF. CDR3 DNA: TGTGCCAGCTCTCAGGGTATTGATGAAAAACTGTTTTTT.

The CDR3 DNA follows: TGTGCCAGCAGCTTAATGAGAGATACGCAGTATTTT. Its protein product is CASSLMRDTQYF. The V gene is TRBV7-2, the J gene TRBJ2-3, with D hard to call. The CDR3 is 12 residues long. Germline assignment: CDR1 SGHTA and CDR2 FQGNSA. The germline V and J ends were trimmed by 2 bases and 5 bases, with 5 bases remaining between them.

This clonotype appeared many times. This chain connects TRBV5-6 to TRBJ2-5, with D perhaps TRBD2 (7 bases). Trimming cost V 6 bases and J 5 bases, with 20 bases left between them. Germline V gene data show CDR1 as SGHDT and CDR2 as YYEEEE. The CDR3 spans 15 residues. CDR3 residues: CASTPWGGPMETQYF. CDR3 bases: TGTGCCAGCACCCCCTGGGGGGGGCCCATGGAGACCCAGTACTTC.

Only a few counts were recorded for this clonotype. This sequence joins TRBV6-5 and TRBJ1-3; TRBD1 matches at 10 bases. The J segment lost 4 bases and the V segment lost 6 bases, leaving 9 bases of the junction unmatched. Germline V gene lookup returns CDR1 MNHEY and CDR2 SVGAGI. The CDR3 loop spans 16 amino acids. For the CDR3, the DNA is TGTGCCAGCAGATCCGGGACAGGGGCGGACGGAAACACCATATATTTT. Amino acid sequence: CASRSGTGADGNTIYF.

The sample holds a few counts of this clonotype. The CDR3 DNA is TGTGCCAGCTCACCAGGTGCAGGGACCTCCTACGAGCAGTACTTC. As protein: CASSPGAGTSYEQYF. The chain links TRBV18 to TRBJ2-7; TRBD1 or TRBD2 may be the D gene (5 bases each). Per the germline V gene, CDR1 is KGHSH and CDR2 is LQKENI. With 2 bases removed from V and 0 bases from J, the gap between germline ends came to 11 bases. The CDR3 covers 15 residues.

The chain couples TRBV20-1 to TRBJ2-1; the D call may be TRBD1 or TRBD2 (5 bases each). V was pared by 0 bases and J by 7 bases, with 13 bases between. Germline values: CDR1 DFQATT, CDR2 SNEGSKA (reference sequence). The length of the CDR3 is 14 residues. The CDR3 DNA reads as TGCAGTGCTAGAGATGCGAGAGGGGCTAATGAGCAGTTCTTC. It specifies CSARDARGANEQFF.

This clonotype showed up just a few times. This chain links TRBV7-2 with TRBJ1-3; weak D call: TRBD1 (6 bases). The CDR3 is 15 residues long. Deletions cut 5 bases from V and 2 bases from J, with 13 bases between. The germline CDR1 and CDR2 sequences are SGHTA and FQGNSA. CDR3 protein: CASSPGEGPGNTIYF. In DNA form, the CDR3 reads TGTGCCAGCAGCCCAGGGGAGGGGCCTGGAAACACCATATATTTT.

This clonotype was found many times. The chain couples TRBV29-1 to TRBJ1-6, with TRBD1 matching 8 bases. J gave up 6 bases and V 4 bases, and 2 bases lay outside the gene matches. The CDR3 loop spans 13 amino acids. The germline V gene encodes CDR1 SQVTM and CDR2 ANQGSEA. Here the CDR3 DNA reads TGCAGCGTTGGGACAGGGCCTAATTCACCCCTCCACTTT. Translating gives CSVGTGPNSPLHF.

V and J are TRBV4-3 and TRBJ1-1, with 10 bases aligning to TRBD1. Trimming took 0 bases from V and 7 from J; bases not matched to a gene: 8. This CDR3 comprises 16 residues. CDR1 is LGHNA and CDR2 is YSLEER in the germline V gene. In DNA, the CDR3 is TGCGCCAGCAGCCAAGATGGGGGACAGGGGAATAGTGAAGCTTTCTTT. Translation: CASSQDGGQGNSEAFF.

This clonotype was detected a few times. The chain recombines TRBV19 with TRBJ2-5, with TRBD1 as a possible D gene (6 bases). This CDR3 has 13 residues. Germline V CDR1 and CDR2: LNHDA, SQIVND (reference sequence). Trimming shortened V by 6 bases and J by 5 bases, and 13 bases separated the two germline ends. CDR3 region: CASRGQGTETQYF. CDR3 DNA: TGTGCCAGTAGGGGTCAGGGGACGGAGACCCAGTACTTC.

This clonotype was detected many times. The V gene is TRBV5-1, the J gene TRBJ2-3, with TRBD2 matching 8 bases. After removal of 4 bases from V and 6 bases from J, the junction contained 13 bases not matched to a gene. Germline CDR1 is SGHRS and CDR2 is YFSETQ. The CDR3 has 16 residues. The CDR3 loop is CASSRSGGARSDTQYF. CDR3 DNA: TGCGCCAGCAGCCGGAGCGGGGGTGCGAGAAGTGATACGCAGTATTTT. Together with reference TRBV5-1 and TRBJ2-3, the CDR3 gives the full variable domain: KAGVTQTPRYLIKTRGQQVTLSCSPISGHRSVSWYQQTPGQGLQFLFEYFSETQRNKGNFPGRFSGRQFSNSRSEMNVSTLELGDSALYLCASSRSGGARSDTQYFGPGTRLTVL.

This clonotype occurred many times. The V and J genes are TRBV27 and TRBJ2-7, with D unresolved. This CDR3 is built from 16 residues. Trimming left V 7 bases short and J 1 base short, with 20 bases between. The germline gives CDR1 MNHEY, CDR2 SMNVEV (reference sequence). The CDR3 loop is CASTRSPAQISYEQYF. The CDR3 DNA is TGTGCCAGCACCCGAAGTCCCGCGCAAATATCCTACGAGCAGTACTTC.

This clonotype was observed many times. DNA of the CDR3: TGTGCCAGCAGCCAAGATCCCACAGGTCCCTACTCTGGGGCCAACGTCCTGACTTTC. It encodes CASSQDPTGPYSGANVLTF. The genes are TRBV4-2 and TRBJ2-6; D perhaps matches TRBD1 (5 bases). Trimming removed 0 bases from V and 0 bases from J, with 15 bases in between. The CDR3 contains 19 residues. Germline V lookup: CDR1 LGHNA, CDR2 YNFKEQ.

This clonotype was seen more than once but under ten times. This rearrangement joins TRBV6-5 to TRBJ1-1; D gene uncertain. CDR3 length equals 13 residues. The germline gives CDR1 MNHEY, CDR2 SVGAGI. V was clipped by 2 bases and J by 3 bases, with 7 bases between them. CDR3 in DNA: TGTGCCAGCAGTTACGACACATACACTGAAGCTTTCTTT. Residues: CASSYDTYTEAFF.

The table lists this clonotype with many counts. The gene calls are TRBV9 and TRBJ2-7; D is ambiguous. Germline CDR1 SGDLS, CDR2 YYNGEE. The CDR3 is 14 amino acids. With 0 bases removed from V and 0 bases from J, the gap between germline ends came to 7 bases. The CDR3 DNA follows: TGTGCCAGCAGCGTAGGGGTCAGCTCCTACGAGCAGTACTTC. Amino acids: CASSVGVSSYEQYF.

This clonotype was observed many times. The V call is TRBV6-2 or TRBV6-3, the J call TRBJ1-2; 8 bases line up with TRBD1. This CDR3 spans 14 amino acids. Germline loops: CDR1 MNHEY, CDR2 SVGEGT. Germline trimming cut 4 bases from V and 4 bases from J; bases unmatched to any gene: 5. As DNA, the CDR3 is TGTGCCAGCAGTTCCGGACAGGGCTCCTATGGCTACACCTTC. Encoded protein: CASSSGQGSYGYTF.

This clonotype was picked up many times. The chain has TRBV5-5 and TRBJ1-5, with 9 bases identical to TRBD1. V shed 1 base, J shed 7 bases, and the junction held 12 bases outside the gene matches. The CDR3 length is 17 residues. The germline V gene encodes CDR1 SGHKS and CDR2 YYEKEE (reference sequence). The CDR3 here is CASSLRAGTGNGQPQHF. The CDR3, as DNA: TGTGCCAGCAGCTTGAGGGCCGGGACAGGGAATGGGCAGCCCCAGCATTTT.

CDR3 DNA sequence: TGTGCCAGCAGGGGGACAGGGGGCTCAGATACGCAGTATTTT. Protein sequence: CASRGTGGSDTQYF. J is TRBJ2-3 and V is TRBV6-4; the match to TRBD1 covers 12 bases. V shed 6 bases, J shed 4 bases, and the junction held 2 bases outside the gene matches. Germline V gene sequence: CDR1 MRHNA, CDR2 SNTAGT. The CDR3 contains 14 residues.

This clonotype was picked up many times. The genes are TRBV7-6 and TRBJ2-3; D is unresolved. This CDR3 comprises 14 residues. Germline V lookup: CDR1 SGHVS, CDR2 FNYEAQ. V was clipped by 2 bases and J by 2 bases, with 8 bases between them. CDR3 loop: CASSLRAITDTQYF. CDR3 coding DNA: TGTGCCAGCAGCTTAAGGGCGATCACAGATACGCAGTATTTT.

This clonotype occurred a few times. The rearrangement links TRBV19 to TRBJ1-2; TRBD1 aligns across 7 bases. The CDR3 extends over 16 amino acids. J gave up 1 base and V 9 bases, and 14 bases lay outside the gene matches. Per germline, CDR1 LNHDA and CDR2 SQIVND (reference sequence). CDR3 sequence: CASIIRQGDYNYGYTF. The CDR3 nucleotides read TGTGCCAGCATTATCCGACAGGGCGACTATAACTATGGCTACACCTTC.

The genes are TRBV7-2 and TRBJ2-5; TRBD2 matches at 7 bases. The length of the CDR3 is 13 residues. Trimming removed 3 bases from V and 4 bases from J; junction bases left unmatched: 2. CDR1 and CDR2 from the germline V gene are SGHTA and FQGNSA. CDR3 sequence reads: CASSFAGVETQYF. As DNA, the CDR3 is TGTGCCAGCAGCTTTGCGGGGGTAGAGACCCAGTACTTC.